The 27 T cell receptor beta chains reported below all come from one sample, sequenced in a study of cytomegalovirus exposure and HLA in healthy donors. Amplification used 60 Vbeta primers and 13 Jbeta primers. Using immunoSEQ multiplex PCR, the repertoire was profiled, and TCRdb retains in-frame clones only, with some absent. The sample totals 30,000 to 35,000 clones; its top ten clones hold around 4.8%. The specimen sequenced was PBMCs. These receptors all stem from a woman in her forties in good health and CMV-seropositive.

The chain couples TRBV28 to TRBJ2-2; 11 positions match TRBD1. From germline, CDR1 is MDHEN and CDR2 SYDVKM. This CDR3 comprises 16 residues. Trimming at V came to 7 bases and at J to 6 bases, leaving 10 bases not matched to a gene. CDR3 protein: CASISRDRGSSGELFF. The CDR3 coding sequence is TGTGCCAGCATCTCCCGGGACAGGGGGTCATCCGGGGAGCTGTTTTTT.

This sequence joins TRBV6-1 and TRBJ2-5, with 10 positions matching TRBD2. This CDR3 region has 15 residues. CDR1 MNHNS and CDR2 SASEGT come from the germline V gene. The J segment lost 5 bases and the V segment lost 6 bases, leaving 9 bases of the junction unmatched. CDR3 in DNA: TGTGCCAGCAGGAGCGGGAGGGCCCTCAGGGAGACCCAGTACTTC. This codes for CASRSGRALRETQYF.

J is TRBJ1-1 and V is TRBV27; D is perhaps TRBD1 (5 bases). Trimming cost V 5 bases and J 3 bases, with 16 bases left between them. The CDR3 contains 15 residues. Germline loops: CDR1 MNHEY, CDR2 SMNVEV (reference sequence). The CDR3, as DNA: TGTGCCAGCAGTATGACAGATTCTAGGGACACTGAAGCTTTCTTT. Translation gives CASSMTDSRDTEAFF.

The chain carries TRBV7-9 and TRBJ2-1; the match to TRBD1 covers 9 bases. The CDR3 is 16 amino acids. Germline CDR1 reads SEHNR; CDR2 reads FQNEAQ (reference sequence). After removal of 1 base from V and 10 bases from J, the junction contained 11 bases not matched to a gene. As DNA, the CDR3 is TGTGCCAGCAGCTTAGTTCCGGGACAGGGTGACGTGGAGCAGTTCTTC. It translates to CASSLVPGQGDVEQFF.

V usage is TRBV30 and J usage is TRBJ1-5; maybe TRBD1 (6 bases). The CDR3 is 15 residues long. Germline CDR1 reads GTSNPN; CDR2 reads SVGIG (reference sequence). The V end lost 0 bases, the J end lost 2 bases, and 11 bases lay between the germline ends. The CDR3 DNA sequence: TGTGCCTGGAGTGTTATGGCAGGGGGCAATCAGCCCCAGCATTTT. Amino acid sequence: CAWSVMAGGNQPQHF. The full variable domain, in which reference TRBV30 and TRBJ1-5 provide the parts outside the CDR3, is SQTIHQWPATLVQPVGSPLSLECTVEGTSNPNLYWYRQAAGRGLQLLFYSVGIGQISSEVPQNLSASRPQDRQFILSSKKLLLSDSGFYLCAWSVMAGGNQPQHFGDGTRLSIL.

This chain uses TRBV7-9 with TRBJ2-7, with D tentatively TRBD2 (7 bases). Trimming removed 4 bases at V and 2 bases at J, with 12 bases between. Germline V gene sequence: CDR1 SEHNR, CDR2 FQNEAQ (reference sequence). This CDR3 is built from 14 residues. The CDR3 DNA reads TGTGCCAGCAGCTCGGGGGGCGGCACCTACGAGCAGTACTTC. Its protein product is CASSSGGGTYEQYF.

On this clone: The same CDR3 arises from other DNA sequences in this sample as well. This chain connects TRBV9 to TRBJ2-7, with 7 bases identical to TRBD1. CDR3 length: 15 residues. The germline V gene has CDR1 SGDLS and CDR2 YYNGEE. The V and J ends lost 1 base and 4 bases, in that order; junction bases with no gene match: 8. This CDR3 is CASSVSGTANYEQYF. The CDR3 bases are TGTGCCAGCAGCGTATCTGGGACAGCAAATTACGAGCAGTACTTC.

This rearrangement joins TRBV9 to TRBJ1-5; maybe TRBD1 (5 bases). Trimming left V 3 bases short and J 6 bases short, with 10 bases between. Germline assignment: CDR1 SGDLS and CDR2 YYNGEE. CDR3 size: 13 residues. The CDR3 here is CASSEGDFQPQHF. Here the CDR3 DNA reads TGTGCCAGCAGCGAAGGGGATTTTCAGCCCCAGCATTTT.

The J gene is TRBJ1-2, the V gene TRBV12-5; D gene ambiguous. CDR1 LGHNT and CDR2 FRNRAP come from the germline V gene. The CDR3 runs 13 residues. V was clipped by 2 bases and J by 6 bases, with 10 bases between them. The CDR3 sequence is CASGLSSGDGYTF. The CDR3, as DNA: TGTGCTAGTGGTTTGTCGTCCGGAGATGGCTACACCTTC.

The chain is built from TRBV30 and TRBJ2-1; 13 bases align to TRBD2. Unmatched junction bases numbered 5, after V lost 3 bases and J lost 9 bases. Germline values: CDR1 GTSNPN, CDR2 SVGIG (reference sequence). The CDR3 runs 14 residues. CDR3 loop: CAWSPGLAGSEQFF. In DNA, the CDR3 is TGTGCCTGGAGCCCGGGACTAGCGGGAAGTGAGCAGTTCTTC.

J is TRBJ2-3 and V is TRBV27; no firm D call. Germline V gene sequence: CDR1 MNHEY, CDR2 SMNVEV (reference sequence). The CDR3 runs 12 residues. Trimming removed 6 bases from V and 2 bases from J, with 6 bases in between. The CDR3 loop reads CASRSDTDTQYF. DNA of the CDR3: TGTGCCAGCAGGAGCGACACAGATACGCAGTATTTT.

This rearrangement joins TRBV6-5 to TRBJ2-7, with D possibly being TRBD2 (5 bases). This CDR3 is built from 12 residues. Trimming stripped 2 bases from V and 3 bases from J, with 5 bases between. The germline V gene has CDR1 MNHEY and CDR2 SVGAGI. CDR3 sequence (DNA): TGTGCCAGCAGTTACGAGGGCTACGAGCAGTACTTC. Its translation: CASSYEGYEQYF.

The chain links TRBV28 to TRBJ2-7; 8 nucleotides agree with TRBD2. Germline loops: CDR1 MDHEN, CDR2 SYDVKM. CDR3 length: 15 residues. Trimming cost V 10 bases and J 5 bases; bases outside gene matches: 16. The CDR3 loop is CATRGGTPEGDEQYF. Written as DNA, the CDR3 is TGTGCCACCCGGGGGGGGACGCCCGAGGGTGACGAGCAGTACTTC.

V gene TRBV6-5 combines with J gene TRBJ2-7; 8 bases agree with TRBD1. The CDR3 has 14 residues. V lost 6 bases to trimming and J lost 1 base; unmatched junction nucleotides: 5. Germline CDR1 MNHEY, CDR2 SVGAGI. CDR3 DNA: TGTGCCAGCAGGGGGACAGGTGGGTCCTACGAGCAGTACTTC. It translates to CASRGTGGSYEQYF.

This chain connects TRBV29-1 to TRBJ1-1, with D possibly TRBD1 on 5 matching bases. This CDR3 is built from 13 residues. CDR1 is SQVTM and CDR2 is ANQGSEA in the germline V gene. The germline V and J ends were trimmed by 5 bases and 0 bases, with 10 bases remaining between them. The CDR3 DNA reads TGCAGCGTTAGGTCAGGGATGAACACTGAAGCTTTCTTT. This translates into CSVRSGMNTEAFF.

The V and J genes are TRBV25-1 and TRBJ2-7; 10 nucleotides align to TRBD1. The CDR3 is 14 residues long. V shed 5 bases and J 2 bases; nucleotides not matched to a gene: 3. Germline V gives CDR1 MGHDK, CDR2 SYGVNS. The CDR3: CASSPTGGPYEQYF. The CDR3 region has the DNA TGTGCCAGCAGTCCGACAGGGGGCCCCTACGAGCAGTACTTC.

The chain has TRBV30 and TRBJ1-4; D possibly corresponds to TRBD1 (5 bases). V lost 3 bases to trimming and J lost 1 base, with 15 bases between them. The CDR3 has 16 residues. The V gene's germline CDR1 is GTSNPN and CDR2 SVGIG (reference sequence). The CDR3 sequence is CAWSKGAFKTNEKLFF. As DNA, the CDR3 is TGTGCCTGGAGCAAAGGGGCCTTCAAAACTAATGAAAAACTGTTTTTT.

The chain links TRBV30 to TRBJ2-2; no reliable D call. CDR3 length equals 15 residues. Trimming cost V 8 bases and J 3 bases, with 19 bases left between them. Germline loops: CDR1 GTSNPN, CDR2 SVGIG (reference sequence). The CDR3 DNA reads as TGTGCCGGGAACCCCTCGGTGCTGGACACCGGGGAGCTGTTTTTT. This codes for CAGNPSVLDTGELFF.

The chain is built from TRBV7-2 and TRBJ2-1; 11 bases map to TRBD2. Germline loops: CDR1 SGHTA, CDR2 FQGNSA. The CDR3 totals 15 residues. V shed 6 bases and J 6 bases; nucleotides not matched to a gene: 7. For the CDR3, the DNA is TGTGCCAGCAGGCGATCGGGACTAGCGGTCAATGAGCAGTTCTTC. Amino acid sequence: CASRRSGLAVNEQFF.

The chain is built from TRBV27 and TRBJ2-3, with a weak D call TRBD1 (6 bases). The germline V gene encodes CDR1 MNHEY and CDR2 SMNVEV (reference sequence). The V gene lost 5 bases and the J gene lost 0 bases, with 15 bases spanning the gap. The CDR3 is 16 residues long. CDR3 sequence reads: CASSTPWGQSTDTQYF. The CDR3 DNA reads as TGTGCCAGCAGTACACCCTGGGGACAAAGCACAGATACGCAGTATTTT.

V and J are TRBV7-9 and TRBJ2-2, with 11 bases that match TRBD2. The V gene end was trimmed by 5 bases and the J gene end by 6 bases; junction bases not matched to a gene: 11. Germline assignment: CDR1 SEHNR and CDR2 FQNEAQ (reference sequence). The CDR3 runs 17 residues. The CDR3 bases are TGTGCCAGCAGCACCTCCCCGGGACTAGCGGTACCCGGGGAGCTGTTTTTT. Translated: CASSTSPGLAVPGELFF.

The rearrangement joins TRBV27 to TRBJ2-7; tentatively, D is TRBD2 (5 bases). Between the trimmed V and J ends, which lost 6 bases and 6 bases, there was a span of 24 bases. This CDR3 region has 16 residues. Germline loops: CDR1 MNHEY, CDR2 SMNVEV (reference sequence). CDR3: CASRAGPTSLTAEQYF. Written as DNA, the CDR3 is TGTGCCAGCAGGGCGGGCCCTACCTCCCTGACCGCCGAGCAGTACTTC.

The V and J genes are TRBV30 and TRBJ2-3, with D perhaps matching TRBD1 or TRBD2 (5 bases each). V shed 8 bases and J shed 0 bases, with 18 bases lying between them. Germline loops: CDR1 GTSNPN, CDR2 SVGIG (reference sequence). The CDR3 totals 15 residues. This chain's CDR3 is CAGTRLSGSTDTQYF. The CDR3 region has the DNA TGTGCCGGGACGCGGCTAAGCGGAAGCACAGATACGCAGTATTTT.

V gene TRBV29-1 combines with J gene TRBJ1-2; D gene ambiguous. V lost 3 bases to trimming and J lost 3 bases, with 17 bases between them. Germline V gene sequence: CDR1 SQVTM, CDR2 ANQGSEA. This CDR3 spans 15 amino acids. This CDR3 reads CSVDRWQRTDYGYTF. CDR3 nucleotide sequence: TGCAGCGTTGATAGGTGGCAGCGCACCGACTATGGCTACACCTTC.

CDR3 nucleotide sequence: TGTGCCACCAGCAGAGTTCAGGGGGGTTACAATGAGCAGTTCTTC. Protein sequence: CATSRVQGGYNEQFF. V gene TRBV15 combines with J gene TRBJ2-1; possibly TRBD1 for D (7 bases). The germline V and J ends were trimmed by 1 base and 4 bases, with 11 bases remaining between them. The length of the CDR3 is 15 residues. Germline V gene data show CDR1 as LNHNV and CDR2 as YYDKDF (reference sequence).

V is TRBV7-3 and J is TRBJ1-2; TRBD1 is a possible D gene (6 bases). The germline gives CDR1 SGHTA, CDR2 FQGTGA. The CDR3 consists of 13 residues. V dropped 6 bases and J dropped 6 bases, with 14 bases sitting between them. For the CDR3, the DNA is TGTGCCAGCAGTCTCTCGTGGGGGCATGGCTACACCTTC. Translation: CASSLSWGHGYTF.

The chain couples TRBV7-8 to TRBJ2-7; D gene unclear. Trimming stripped 5 bases from V and 5 bases from J, with 22 bases between. Germline CDR1 reads SGHVS; CDR2 reads FQNEAQ. The CDR3 length is 16 residues. In DNA form, the CDR3 reads TGTGCCAGCAGCCCGCACCCAAAGACACAGTGGAACGAGCAGTACTTC. It encodes CASSPHPKTQWNEQYF.